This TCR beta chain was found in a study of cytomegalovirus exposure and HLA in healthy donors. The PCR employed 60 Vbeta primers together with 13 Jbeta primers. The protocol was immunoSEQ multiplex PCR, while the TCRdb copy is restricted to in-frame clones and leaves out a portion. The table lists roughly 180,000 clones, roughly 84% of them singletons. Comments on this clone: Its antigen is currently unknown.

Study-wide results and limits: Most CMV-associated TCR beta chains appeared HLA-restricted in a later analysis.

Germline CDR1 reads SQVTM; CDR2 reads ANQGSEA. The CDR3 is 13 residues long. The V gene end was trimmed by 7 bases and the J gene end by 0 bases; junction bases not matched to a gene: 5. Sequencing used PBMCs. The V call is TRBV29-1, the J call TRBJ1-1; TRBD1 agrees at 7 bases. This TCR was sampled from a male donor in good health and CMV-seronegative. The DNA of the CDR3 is TGCAGCGGGAACGACAGGGTGAACACTGAAGCTTTCTTT. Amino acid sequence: CSGNDRVNTEAFF. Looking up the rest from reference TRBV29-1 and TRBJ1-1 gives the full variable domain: SAVISQKPSRDICQRGTSLTIQCQVDSQVTMMFWYRQQPGQSLTLIATANQGSEATYESGFVIDKFPISRPNLTFSTLTVSNMSPEDSSIYLCSGNDRVNTEAFFGQGTRLTVV.